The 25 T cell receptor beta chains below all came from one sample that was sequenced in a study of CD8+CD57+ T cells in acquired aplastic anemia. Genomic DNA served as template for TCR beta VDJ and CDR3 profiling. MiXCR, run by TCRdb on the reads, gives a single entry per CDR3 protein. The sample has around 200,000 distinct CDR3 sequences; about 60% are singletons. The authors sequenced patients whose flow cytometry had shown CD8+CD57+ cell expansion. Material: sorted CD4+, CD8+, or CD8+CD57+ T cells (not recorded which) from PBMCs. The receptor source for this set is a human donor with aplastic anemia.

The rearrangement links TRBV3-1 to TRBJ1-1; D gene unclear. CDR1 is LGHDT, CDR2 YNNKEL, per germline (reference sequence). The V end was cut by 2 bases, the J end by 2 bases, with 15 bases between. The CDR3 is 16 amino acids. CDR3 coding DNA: TGTGCCAGCAGCCAAACCTTAAGGACGGCTAACACTGAAGCTTTCTTT. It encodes CASSQTLRTANTEAFF.

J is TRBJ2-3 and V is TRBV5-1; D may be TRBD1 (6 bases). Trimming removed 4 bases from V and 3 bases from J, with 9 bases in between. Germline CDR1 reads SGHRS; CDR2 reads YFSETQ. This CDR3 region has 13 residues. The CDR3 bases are TGCGCCAGCAGCACCACAGGGACAGATACGCAGTATTTT. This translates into CASSTTGTDTQYF. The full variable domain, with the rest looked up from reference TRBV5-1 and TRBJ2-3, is KAGVTQTPRYLIKTRGQQVTLSCSPISGHRSVSWYQQTPGQGLQFLFEYFSETQRNKGNFPGRFSGRQFSNSRSEMNVSTLELGDSALYLCASSTTGTDTQYFGPGTRLTVL.

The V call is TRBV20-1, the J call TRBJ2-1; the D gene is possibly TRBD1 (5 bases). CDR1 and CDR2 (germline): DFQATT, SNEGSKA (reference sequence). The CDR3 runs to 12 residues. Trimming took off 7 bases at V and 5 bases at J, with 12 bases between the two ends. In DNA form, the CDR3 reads TGCAGTGTAAGGGGTCCCGACAATGAGCAGTTCTTC. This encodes CSVRGPDNEQFF.

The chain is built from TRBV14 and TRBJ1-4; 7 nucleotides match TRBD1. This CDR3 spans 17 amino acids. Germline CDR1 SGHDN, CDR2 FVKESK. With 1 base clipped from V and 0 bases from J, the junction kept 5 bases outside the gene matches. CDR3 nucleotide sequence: TGTGCCAGCAGCCAAGTTCGACAGGGAGCAACTAATGAAAAACTGTTTTTT. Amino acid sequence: CASSQVRQGATNEKLFF.

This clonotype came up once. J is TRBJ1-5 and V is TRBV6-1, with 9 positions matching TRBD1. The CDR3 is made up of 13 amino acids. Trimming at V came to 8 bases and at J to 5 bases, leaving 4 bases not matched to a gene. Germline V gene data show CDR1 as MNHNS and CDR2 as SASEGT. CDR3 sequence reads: CASVTGGDQPQHF. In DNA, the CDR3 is TGTGCCAGCGTGACAGGGGGGGATCAGCCCCAGCATTTT.

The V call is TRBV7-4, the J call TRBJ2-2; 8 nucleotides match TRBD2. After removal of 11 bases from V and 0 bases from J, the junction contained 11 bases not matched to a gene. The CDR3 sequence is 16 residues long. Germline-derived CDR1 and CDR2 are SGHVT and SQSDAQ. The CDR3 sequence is CAAAPTSAPNTGELFF. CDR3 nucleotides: TGTGCCGCAGCCCCGACTAGCGCCCCGAACACCGGGGAGCTGTTTTTT. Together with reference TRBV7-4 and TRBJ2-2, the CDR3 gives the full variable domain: GAGVSQSPRYKVAKRGRDVALRCDSISGHVTLYWYRQTLGQGSEVLTYSQSDAQRDKSGRPSGRFSAERPERSVSTLKIQRTEQGDSAVYLCAAAPTSAPNTGELFFGEGSRLTVL.

The CDR3 reads CASRRQIWDTIYF. CDR3 sequence (DNA): TGTGCCAGCAGACGACAGATCTGGGACACCATATATTTT. The chain joins TRBV7-6 to TRBJ1-3; TRBD1 is a possible D gene (5 bases). Trimming removed 6 bases at V and 8 bases at J, with 14 bases between. Germline loops: CDR1 SGHVS, CDR2 FNYEAQ. The CDR3 extends over 13 amino acids. Looking up the rest from reference TRBV7-6 and TRBJ1-3 gives the full variable domain: GAGVSQSPRYKVTKRGQDVALRCDPISGHVSLYWYRQALGQGPEFLTYFNYEAQQDKSGLPNDRFSAERPEGSISTLTIQRTEQRDSAMYRCASRRQIWDTIYFGEGSWLTVV.

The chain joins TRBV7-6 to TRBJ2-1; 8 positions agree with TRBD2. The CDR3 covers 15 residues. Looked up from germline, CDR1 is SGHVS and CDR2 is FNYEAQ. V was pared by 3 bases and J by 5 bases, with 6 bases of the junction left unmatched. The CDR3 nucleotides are TGTGCCAGCAGCTTGTACTTAGCGGGGAACAATGAGCAGTTCTTC. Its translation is CASSLYLAGNNEQFF.

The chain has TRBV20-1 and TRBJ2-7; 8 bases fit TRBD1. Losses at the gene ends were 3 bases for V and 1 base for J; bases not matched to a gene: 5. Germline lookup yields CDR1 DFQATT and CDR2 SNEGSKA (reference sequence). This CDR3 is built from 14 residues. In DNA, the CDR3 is TGCAGTGCTAGGGGCAGGGGGCTGTCCTACGAGCAGTACTTC. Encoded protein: CSARGRGLSYEQYF.

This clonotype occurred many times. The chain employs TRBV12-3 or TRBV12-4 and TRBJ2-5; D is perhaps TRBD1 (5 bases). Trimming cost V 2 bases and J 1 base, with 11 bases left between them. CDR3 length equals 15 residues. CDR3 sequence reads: CASSLSDSSQETQYF. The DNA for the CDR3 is TGTGCCAGCAGTTTAAGTGACAGCAGCCAAGAGACCCAGTACTTC.

The CDR3 loop is CASSEGFGGTRSEQYF. The CDR3 DNA follows: TGTGCCAGCAGTGAAGGCTTTGGTGGGACCAGGAGCGAGCAGTACTTC. J is TRBJ2-7 and V is TRBV2, with D tentatively TRBD1 or TRBD2 (5 bases each). The CDR3 loop spans 16 amino acids. The germline CDR1 and CDR2 sequences are SNHLY and FYNNEI. V was clipped by 1 base and J by 6 bases, with 19 bases between them.

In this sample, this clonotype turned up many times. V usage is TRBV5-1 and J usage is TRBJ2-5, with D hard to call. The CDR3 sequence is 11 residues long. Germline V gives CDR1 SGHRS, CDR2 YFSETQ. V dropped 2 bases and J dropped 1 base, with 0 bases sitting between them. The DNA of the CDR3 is TGCGCCAGCAGCTTCCAAGAGACCCAGTACTTC. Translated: CASSFQETQYF. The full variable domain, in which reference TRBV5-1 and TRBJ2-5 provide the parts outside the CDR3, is KAGVTQTPRYLIKTRGQQVTLSCSPISGHRSVSWYQQTPGQGLQFLFEYFSETQRNKGNFPGRFSGRQFSNSRSEMNVSTLELGDSALYLCASSFQETQYFGPGTRLLVL.

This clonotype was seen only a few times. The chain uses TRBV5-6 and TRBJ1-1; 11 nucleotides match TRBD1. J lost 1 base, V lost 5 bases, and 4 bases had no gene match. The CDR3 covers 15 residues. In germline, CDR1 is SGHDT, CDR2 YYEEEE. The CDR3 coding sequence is TGTGCCAGCAGGTCCGGACAGGGGGCGAACACTGAAGCTTTCTTT. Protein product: CASRSGQGANTEAFF.

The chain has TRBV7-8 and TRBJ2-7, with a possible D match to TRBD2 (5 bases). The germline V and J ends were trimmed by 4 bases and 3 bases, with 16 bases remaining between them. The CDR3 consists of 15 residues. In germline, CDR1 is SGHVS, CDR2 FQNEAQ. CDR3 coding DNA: TGTGCCAGCAGCTCCAGCCCCGGGAACAGCTACGAGCAGTACTTC. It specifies CASSSSPGNSYEQYF.

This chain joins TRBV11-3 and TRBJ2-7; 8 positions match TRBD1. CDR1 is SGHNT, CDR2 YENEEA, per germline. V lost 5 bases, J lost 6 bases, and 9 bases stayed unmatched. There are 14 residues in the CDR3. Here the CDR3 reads CASSPGQGPSEQYF. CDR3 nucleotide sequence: TGTGCCAGCAGCCCAGGACAGGGACCCTCCGAGCAGTACTTC.

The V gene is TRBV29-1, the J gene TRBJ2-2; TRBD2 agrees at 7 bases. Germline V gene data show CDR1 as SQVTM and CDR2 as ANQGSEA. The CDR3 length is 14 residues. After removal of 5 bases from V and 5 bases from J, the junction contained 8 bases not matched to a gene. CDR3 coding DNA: TGCAGCGTTCGGCCGAGGGAGGGGACCGGGGAGCTGTTTTTT. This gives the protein CSVRPREGTGELFF.

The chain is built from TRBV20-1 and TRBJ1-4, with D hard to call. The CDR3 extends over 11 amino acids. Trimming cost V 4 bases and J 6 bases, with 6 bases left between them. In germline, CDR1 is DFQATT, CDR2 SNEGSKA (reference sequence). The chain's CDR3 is CSAMYDEKLFF. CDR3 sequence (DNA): TGCAGTGCTATGTACGATGAAAAACTGTTTTTT.

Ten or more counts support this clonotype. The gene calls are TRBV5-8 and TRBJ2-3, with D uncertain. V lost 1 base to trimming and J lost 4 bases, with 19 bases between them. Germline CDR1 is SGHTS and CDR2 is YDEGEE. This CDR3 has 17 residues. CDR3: CASSLNRGYSYSDTQYF. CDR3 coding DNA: TGTGCCAGCAGCTTGAATAGAGGCTACAGTTATTCAGATACGCAGTATTTT.

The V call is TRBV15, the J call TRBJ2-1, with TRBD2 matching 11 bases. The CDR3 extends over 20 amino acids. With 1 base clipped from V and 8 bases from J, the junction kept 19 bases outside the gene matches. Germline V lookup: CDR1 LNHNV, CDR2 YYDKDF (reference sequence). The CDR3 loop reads CATSRVLGSGVAGGRDEQFF. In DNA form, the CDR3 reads TGTGCCACCAGCAGAGTATTGGGATCCGGAGTAGCGGGGGGGCGCGATGAGCAGTTCTTC.

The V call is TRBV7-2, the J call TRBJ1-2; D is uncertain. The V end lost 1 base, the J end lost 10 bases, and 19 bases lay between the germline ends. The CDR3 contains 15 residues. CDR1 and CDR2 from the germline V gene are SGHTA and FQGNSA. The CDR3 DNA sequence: TGTGCCAGCAGCTTAGATCGGAACAGCGGGGATGCCTACACCTTC. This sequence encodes CASSLDRNSGDAYTF.

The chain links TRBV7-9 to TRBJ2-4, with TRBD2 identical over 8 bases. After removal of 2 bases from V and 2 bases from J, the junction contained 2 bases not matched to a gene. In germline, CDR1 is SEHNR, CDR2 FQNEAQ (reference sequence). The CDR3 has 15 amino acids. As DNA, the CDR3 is TGTGCCAGCAGCTTATGGACTAGCTCCAAAAACATTCAGTACTTC. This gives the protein CASSLWTSSKNIQYF.

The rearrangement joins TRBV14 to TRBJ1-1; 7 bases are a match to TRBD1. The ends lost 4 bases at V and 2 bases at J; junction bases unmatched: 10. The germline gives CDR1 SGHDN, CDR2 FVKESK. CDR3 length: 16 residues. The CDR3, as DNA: TGTGCCAGCAGCCGGAACAGGGGACAAGTAAACACTGAAGCTTTCTTT. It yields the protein CASSRNRGQVNTEAFF. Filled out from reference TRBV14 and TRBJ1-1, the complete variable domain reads EAGVTQFPSHSVIEKGQTVTLRCDPISGHDNLYWYRRVMGKEIKFLLHFVKESKQDESGMPNNRFLAERTGGTYSTLKVQPAELEDSGVYFCASSRNRGQVNTEAFFGQGTRLTVV.

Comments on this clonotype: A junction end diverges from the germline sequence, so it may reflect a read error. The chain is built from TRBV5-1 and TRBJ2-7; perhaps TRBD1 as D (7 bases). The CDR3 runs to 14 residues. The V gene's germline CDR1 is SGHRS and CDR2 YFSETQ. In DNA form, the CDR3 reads TGTGCCAGCGGGCTTCAGGGGGGAGCCTACGAGCAGTACTTC. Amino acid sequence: CASGLQGGAYEQYF. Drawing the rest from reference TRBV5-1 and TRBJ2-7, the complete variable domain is KAGVTQTPRYLIKTRGQQVTLSCSPISGHRSVSWYQQTPGQGLQFLFEYFSETQRNKGNFPGRFSGRQFSNSRSEMNVSTLELGDSALYLCASGLQGGAYEQYFGPGTRLTVT.

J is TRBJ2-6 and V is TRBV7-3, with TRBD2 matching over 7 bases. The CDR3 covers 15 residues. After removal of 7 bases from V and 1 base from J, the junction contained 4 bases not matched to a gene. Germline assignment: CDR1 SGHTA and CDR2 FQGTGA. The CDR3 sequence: CASTPGGSGANVLTF. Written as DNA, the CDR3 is TGTGCCAGCACCCCGGGGGGATCTGGGGCCAACGTCCTGACTTTC.

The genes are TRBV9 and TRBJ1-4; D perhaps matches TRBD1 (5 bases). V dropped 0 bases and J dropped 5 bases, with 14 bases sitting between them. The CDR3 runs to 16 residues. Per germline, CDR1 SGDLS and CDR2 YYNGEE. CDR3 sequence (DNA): TGTGCCAGCAGCGTAGGGGGCGGGTCCGTGAATGAAAAACTGTTTTTT. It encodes CASSVGGGSVNEKLFF.